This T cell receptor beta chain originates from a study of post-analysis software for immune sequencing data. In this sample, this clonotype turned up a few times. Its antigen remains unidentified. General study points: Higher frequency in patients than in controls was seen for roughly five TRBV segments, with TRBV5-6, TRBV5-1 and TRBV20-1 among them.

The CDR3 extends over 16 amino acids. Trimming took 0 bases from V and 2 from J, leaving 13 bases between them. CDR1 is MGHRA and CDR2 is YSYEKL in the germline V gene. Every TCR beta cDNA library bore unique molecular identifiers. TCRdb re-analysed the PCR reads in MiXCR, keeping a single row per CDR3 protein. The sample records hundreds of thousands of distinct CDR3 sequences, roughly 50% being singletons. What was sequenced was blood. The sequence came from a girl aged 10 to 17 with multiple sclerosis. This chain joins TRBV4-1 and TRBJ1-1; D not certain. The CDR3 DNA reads TGCGCCAGCAGCCAAGAGGGAGCACTTTTCAACACTGAAGCTTTCTTT. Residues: CASSQEGALFNTEAFF.